This TCR beta chain stems from a study of shared clonotypes between healthy human individuals (dated by TCRdb to 2020 to 2021). Regarding the research as a whole: A few men and a couple of women, aged 18 to 49 years, made up the cohort. Per donor, three plates each were used for CD4 naive and CD4 memory, two for CD8 naive, and one for CD8 memory. To estimate repertoire size and how much clonotype sharing occurs between individuals, the study deeply sequenced the blood TCR repertoires of a handful of healthy adults. To increase sequencing depth and limit assay-specific biases, TCR repertoire library preparation and sequencing were carried out by different laboratories using diverse techniques. Each donor's leukapheresis produced roughly between about 0.8 and 8.9 billion PBMCs.

The donors were healthy, HIV-negative adults who had no recently reported acute infections or vaccinations. Every donor was a Caucasian adult living in Nashville, Tennessee, USA. CD4+ T cells were enriched by magnetic negative selection, after which naive cells were positively selected on CD45RA and the negative fraction was taken as the memory subset. After blood collection by leukapheresis, PBMCs were isolated using Ficoll-Histopaque density gradient centrifugation and then cryopreserved in the vapor phase of liquid nitrogen. Purity and quantity of every magnetically sorted T cell population were checked by analytical flow cytometry. Genomic DNA was isolated from every sorted fraction and measured by UV absorbance on a Nanodrop 2000c. A remark on this clone: The clone's antigen remains unknown. Base qualities are not provided; no much larger clone lies one nucleotide away.

Using the deep immunoSEQ assay, multiplex PCR amplified TCR CDR3 regions from genomic DNA. Extracted genomic DNA from each cell subset was spread evenly across all wells of several immunoSEQ 96-well plates, with each plate serving as a replicate. For sorted subsets, 200 ng of genomic DNA, equivalent to some 33,000 T cell genomes, went into each replicate PCR. Purified libraries were quantified with a Qubit 3.0 fluorometer, sized on a Bioanalyzer 2100, and re-quantified with the KAPA Library Quantification kit. A separate single-read 150-cycle Illumina NextSeq 550 flow cell was used to sequence each immunoSEQ 96-well plate. In the original analysis: The immunoSEQ output contained only junctional sequences without quality scores, so filtering could not match that applied to full-length reads. To assign V/J genes and CDR3, sequences were annotated using PyIR, a Python wrapper for IgBLAST v1.9, with IMGT germline references. Any read was removed if the V/J assignment was weak (E-value above 1e-6), the CDR3 was missing, or the read contained stop codons, out-of-frame junctions, or ambiguous translated residues. V3J clonotypes were defined as sequences sharing an identical inferred V gene, J gene, and CDR3 amino acid sequence. Percentage overlap between repertoires was computed as shared unique clonotypes divided by the size of the smaller repertoire. RTK rarefaction, the Chao1 estimator, and Recon v2.1 estimates of unobserved clonotypes were used to assess repertoire richness. OLGA was used to compute generation probabilities for all TCRbeta clonotypes that the gDNA method yielded from a handful of donors. TCRdb took over this immuneACCESS table, retaining in-frame rearrangements with V and J assigned. Such tables are incomplete; in checked studies, under half of the missing clones stem from an unresolved V gene, and the remainder is unexplained. V and J calls and clone size are copied from that table; D and trimming were computed from the DNA. Within this sample are roughly 1.5 million clones, with 95% to 99% of them counted one time only. The ten largest clones add up to about 0.45% of the sample.

Study-wide conclusions, independent of this receptor: Incomplete sequencing was indicated by rarefaction of sorted-subset datasets, despite the large sequencing depth. The genetic and exposure-history diversity represented was limited by the small number of donors. Sharing across four donors was observed for 4.5% to 6.5% of naive CD4, about 3.2% of naive CD8, roughly 2.3% of memory CD4, and about 0.4% of memory CD8 clonotypes. Sampling was restricted to blood, and TCR repertoires in tissues likely differ from the TCR repertoires found in blood. Clonotypes shared by all four sorted-subset donors showed higher generation probabilities than non-shared clonotypes. Based on pairwise subsampling, the degree of clonotype sharing among donors was expected to be affected by sequencing depth. Naive subsets generally had larger estimated clonotype richness than memory subsets did.

From the cysteine through the phenylalanine, the CDR3 covers 13 amino acids. CDR3 DNA is the only sequence kept; it has 39 bases, read in frame from the first base. V drops 7 bases and J drops 6 bases, leaving 12 bases in between. The germline V gene yields MDHEN for CDR1 and SYDVKM for CDR2. Sequenced material: naive CD4+ T cells sorted from blood. Per the publication, the cell subset or site label means: CD45RA+ positively selected. The receptor was isolated from a man younger than 45 in good health. The chain is assembled from TRBV28 and TRBJ1-4; a tentative D match to TRBD1 spans 5 bases. The nucleotide sequence reads TGTGCCAGCACTAGGGGACTAGATGAAAAACTGTTTTTT. This is translated as CASTRGLDEKLFF.